This T cell receptor beta chain came from a study of identifying expanded T cells in peripheral blood. Study-wide results and caveats: Across healthy donors, higher total template counts meant significantly greater approximately 2-week count variance.

Data came from immunoSEQ multiplex PCR; TCRdb stores just in-frame clones and leaves some out. The profile shows roughly 90,000 clones, about 85% of them singletons. V gave up 3 bases and J gave up 0 bases, with 6 bases separating them. CDR1 is SGHRS and CDR2 is YFSETQ in the germline V gene. There are 13 residues in the CDR3. Remarks on this clone: Its antigen remains unidentified.

Collection occurred without any documented infections or immune events in donors. The sequence was obtained from a person between 18 and 69 years old in good health. J is TRBJ2-5 and V is TRBV5-1; D is undetermined. Specimen: blood. In DNA form, the CDR3 reads TGCGCCAGCAGCTCGACCAACCAAGAGACCCAGTACTTC. Encoded protein: CASSSTNQETQYF.